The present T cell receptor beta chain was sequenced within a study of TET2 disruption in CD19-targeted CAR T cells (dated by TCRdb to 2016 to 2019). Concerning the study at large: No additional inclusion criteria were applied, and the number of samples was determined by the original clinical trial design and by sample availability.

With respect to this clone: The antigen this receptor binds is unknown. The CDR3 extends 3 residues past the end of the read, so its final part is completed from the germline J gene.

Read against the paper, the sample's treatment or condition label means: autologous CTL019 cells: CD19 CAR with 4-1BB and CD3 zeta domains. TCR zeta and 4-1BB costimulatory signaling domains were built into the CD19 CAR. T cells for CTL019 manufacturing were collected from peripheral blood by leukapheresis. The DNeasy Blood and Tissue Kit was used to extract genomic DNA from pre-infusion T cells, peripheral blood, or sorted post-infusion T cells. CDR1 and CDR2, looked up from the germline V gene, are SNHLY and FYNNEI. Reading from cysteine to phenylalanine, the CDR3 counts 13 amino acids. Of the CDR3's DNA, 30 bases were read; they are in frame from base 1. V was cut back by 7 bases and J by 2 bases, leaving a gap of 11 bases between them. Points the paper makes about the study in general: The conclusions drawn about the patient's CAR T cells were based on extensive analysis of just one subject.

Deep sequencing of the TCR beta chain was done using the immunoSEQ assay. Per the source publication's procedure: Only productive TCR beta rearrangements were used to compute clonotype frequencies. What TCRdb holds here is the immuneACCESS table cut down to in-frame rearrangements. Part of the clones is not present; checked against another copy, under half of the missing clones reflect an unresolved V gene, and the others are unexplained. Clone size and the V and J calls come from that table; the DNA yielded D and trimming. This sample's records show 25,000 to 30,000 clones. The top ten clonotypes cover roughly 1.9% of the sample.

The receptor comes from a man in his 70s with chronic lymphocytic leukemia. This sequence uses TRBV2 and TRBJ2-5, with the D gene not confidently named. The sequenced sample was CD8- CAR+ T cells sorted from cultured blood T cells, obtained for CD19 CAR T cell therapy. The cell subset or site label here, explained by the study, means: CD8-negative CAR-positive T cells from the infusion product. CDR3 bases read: TGTGCCAGCACCCCCATAACTCAAGAGACC. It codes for CASTPITQET. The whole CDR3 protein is CASTPITQETQYF.